This passage covers 13 T cell receptor beta chains from one sample sequenced in a study of T-cell memory formation after mild COVID-19. A single record per CDR3 protein comes from TCRdb applying MiXCR to the 5' RACE reads. Of more than 300,000 distinct CDR3 sequences listed, over 11% are singletons. The sequenced material came from PBMCs or a T cell subset sorted from them (not recorded which). The receptors here all came from a man between 18 and 29 years old who had mild COVID-19 (a few samples of this study predate the infection). Cell type and time point are not known.

A few counts support this clonotype. The chain employs TRBV5-1 and TRBJ1-5, with D possibly TRBD1 on 5 matching bases. The length of the CDR3 is 15 residues. V was pared by 3 bases and J by 2 bases, with 12 bases between. Germline CDR1 SGHRS, CDR2 YFSETQ. CDR3 region: CASSWGPGGNQPQHF. Here the CDR3 DNA reads TGCGCCAGCAGCTGGGGACCCGGCGGCAATCAGCCCCAGCATTTT.

This chain joins TRBV4-3 and TRBJ2-2; no definite D call. The V end lost 2 bases, the J end lost 6 bases, and 19 bases lay between the germline ends. The CDR3 is made up of 17 amino acids. CDR1 LGHNA and CDR2 YSLEER come from the germline V gene. The DNA of the CDR3 is TGCGCCAGCAGCCAATCCGCCTCTCCGATGTCCCCCGGGGAGCTGTTTTTT. Protein product: CASSQSASPMSPGELFF.

This clonotype has more than one count but fewer than ten. The chain has TRBV30 and TRBJ1-6, with D perhaps matching TRBD1 (5 bases). CDR1 GTSNPN and CDR2 SVGIG come from the germline V gene (reference sequence). V dropped 2 bases and J dropped 6 bases, with 14 bases sitting between them. There are 15 residues in the CDR3. This chain's CDR3 is CAWSLPGRSNSPLHF. CDR3 bases: TGTGCCTGGAGTCTCCCGGGACGAAGTAATTCACCCCTCCACTTT.

The rearrangement joins TRBV4-1 to TRBJ2-2, with 13 bases identical to TRBD2. There are 19 residues in the CDR3. Germline CDR1 MGHRA, CDR2 YSYEKL. The V gene end was trimmed by 0 bases and the J gene end by 4 bases; junction bases not matched to a gene: 8. The CDR3 DNA sequence: TGCGCCAGCAGCCAAGAAGGGACTAGCGGGGACCCCGGCACCGGGGAGCTGTTTTTT. Protein: CASSQEGTSGDPGTGELFF.

The chain uses TRBV7-2 and TRBJ2-1; TRBD2 agrees at 11 bases. CDR3 size: 14 residues. Losses at the gene ends were 4 bases for V and 12 bases for J; bases not matched to a gene: 8. Germline V gene data show CDR1 as SGHTA and CDR2 as FQGNSA. The CDR3 nucleotides read TGTGCCAGCAGCTCTGGACTAGCGGGTAGGGTGCAGTTCTTC. Translated, it gives CASSSGLAGRVQFF.

The CDR3 protein is CASSPQEEKLFF. The CDR3 region has the DNA TGTGCCAGCAGCCCCCAGGAGGAAAAACTGTTTTTT. V and J are TRBV7-9 and TRBJ1-4, with D uncertain. Germline assignment: CDR1 SEHNR and CDR2 FQNEAQ (reference sequence). The CDR3 has 12 residues. Trimming took off 5 bases at V and 8 bases at J, with 9 bases between the two ends.

This clonotype was seen a handful of times. This sequence joins TRBV6-2 or TRBV6-3 and TRBJ2-7, with D unresolved. The CDR3 consists of 13 residues. V was cut by 0 bases and J by 2 bases, with 5 bases left in between. The germline V gene has CDR1 MNHEY and CDR2 SVGEGT. The CDR3 region is CASSYSNPYEQYF. The CDR3 coding sequence is TGTGCCAGCAGTTACTCGAATCCCTACGAGCAGTACTTC.

This chain connects TRBV12-3 or TRBV12-4 to TRBJ2-3; D call uncertain. The V end was cut by 4 bases, the J end by 4 bases, with 6 bases between. There are 12 residues in the CDR3. CDR3 in DNA: TGTGCCAGCAGTTCCACCCCAGATACGCAGTATTTT. Translating it yields CASSSTPDTQYF.

The chain carries TRBV7-3 and TRBJ2-1; 9 bases match TRBD2. The length of the CDR3 is 15 residues. J was trimmed by 7 bases and V by 5 bases; bases with no gene match: 9. CDR1 SGHTA and CDR2 FQGTGA come from the germline V gene. This CDR3 reads CASSERGAAYNEQFF. The CDR3 DNA sequence: TGTGCCAGCAGCGAGCGGGGGGCCGCTTATAATGAGCAGTTCTTC.

The chain has TRBV30 and TRBJ2-7; D may be TRBD1 or TRBD2 (6 bases each). CDR1 is GTSNPN, CDR2 SVGIG, per germline (reference sequence). There are 15 residues in the CDR3. V was pared by 0 bases and J by 7 bases, with 19 bases between. CDR3 nucleotides: TGTGCCTGGAGTGTACAAACGGGGGCCTTGGGGGAGCAGTACTTC. This translates into CAWSVQTGALGEQYF.

The genes are TRBV12-3 or TRBV12-4 and TRBJ1-2, with D possibly TRBD1 on 5 matching bases. This CDR3 comprises 10 residues. V lost 6 bases and J 13 bases, leaving 12 bases between the germline ends. CDR3 residues: CASRGRQPTF. Written as DNA, the CDR3 is TGTGCCAGCAGGGGGCGGCAGCCCACCTTC.

This clonotype was observed at least ten times. The rearrangement joins TRBV12-3 or TRBV12-4 to TRBJ2-3; D ambiguous. The V end was cut by 6 bases, the J end by 4 bases, with 8 bases between. The CDR3 runs 12 residues. The CDR3 is CASSFRADTQYF. DNA for the CDR3: TGTGCCAGCAGCTTTCGGGCAGATACGCAGTATTTT.

This clonotype came up a few times. The chain recombines TRBV4-1 with TRBJ1-1, with 8 nucleotides matching TRBD1. CDR3 length: 14 residues. Germline V gene sequence: CDR1 MGHRA, CDR2 YSYEKL. With V trimmed by 5 bases and J by 5 bases, 7 bases remained unmatched. This CDR3 reads CASSADRGATEAFF. The CDR3 DNA sequence: TGCGCCAGCAGCGCAGACAGGGGTGCGACTGAAGCTTTCTTT.